This T cell receptor (beta chain) was sequenced for a study of beta chain features in type 1 diabetes. Findings of the study overall: Compared with healthy donors, patients appeared to share more similar naive, central memory and regulatory TCRB repertoires.

The investigators reverse transcribed all of the isolated RNA, so they sequenced expressed TCRB transcripts. Profiling relied on immunoSEQ multiplex PCR, and the TCRdb table lists in-frame clones only, not all of them. The sample carries about 930,000 clones, 15% to 20% recorded once. Concerning this clone: No antigen is known for it.

The V gene's germline CDR1 is SGHAT and CDR2 FQDESV (reference sequence). The CDR3 has 16 amino acids. Losses at the gene ends were 5 bases for V and 1 base for J; bases not matched to a gene: 4. Material: naive CD4+ T cells from blood. This chain joins TRBV11-1 and TRBJ2-2; 10 nucleotides align to TRBD2. The sequence was collected from a woman between 18 and 29 years old in good health. CDR3: CASSLWTSGNTGELFF. CDR3 nucleotide sequence: TGTGCCAGCAGCCTCTGGACTAGCGGGAACACCGGGGAGCTGTTTTTT.